Listed below are T cell receptor beta chains from one sample, sequenced in a study of T-cell memory formation after mild COVID-19. TCRdb reprocessed the 5' RACE reads with MiXCR, giving one entry per CDR3 protein. Of approximately 100,000 distinct CDR3 sequences listed, about 18% are singletons. The sequencing input was PBMCs or a T cell subset sorted from them (not recorded which). The receptors shown here come from an adult woman who had mild COVID-19 (a few samples of this study predate the infection). Cell type and time point are not known. Each CDR3 is given with its conserved first and last residue. D genes are given only for firm matches. Size is stated for part of the rows, as once, few or many counts, or as a class when the clone is expanded.

D gene	V gene	clone size	J gene	CDR3 protein	CDR3 DNA
NA	TRBV19	NA	TRBJ1-1	CASSIFVSSGDTEAFF	TGTGCCAGTAGTATATTCGTCTCCTCGGGGGACACTGAAGCTTTCTTT
TRBD1	TRBV6-5	few	TRBJ2-1	CASTSGQGVNEQFF	TGTGCCAGCACCTCCGGACAGGGGGTTAATGAGCAGTTCTTC
NA	TRBV5-1	many	TRBJ2-1	CASSLQYNEQFF	TGCGCCAGCAGCTTACAGTACAATGAGCAGTTCTTC
TRBD2	TRBV4-1	many	TRBJ2-1	CASSRDGLADYNEQFF	TGCGCCAGCAGCAGAGATGGACTAGCGGACTACAATGAGCAGTTCTTC
NA	TRBV5-1	few	TRBJ2-5	CASRLGAADQETQYF	TGCGCCAGCAGATTGGGGGCGGCGGATCAAGAGACCCAGTACTTC
NA	TRBV7-9	few	TRBJ1-1	CASSSNRGEHTEAFF	TGTGCCAGCAGCTCCAATAGGGGGGAGCACACTGAAGCTTTCTTT
TRBD2	TRBV4-1	NA	TRBJ2-1	CASSYEAGGLSSYNEQFF	TGCGCCAGCAGCTATGAAGCGGGGGGGCTCAGCTCCTACAATGAGCAGTTCTTC
NA	TRBV2	once	TRBJ2-4	CASSGPLGDVKNIQYF	TGTGCCAGCAGTGGACCCCTGGGGGATGTCAAAAACATTCAGTACTTC
TRBD1	TRBV4-1	NA	TRBJ2-7	CASSQPGQGSTYEQYF	TGCGCCAGCAGCCAGCCGGGACAGGGGTCAACCTACGAGCAGTACTTC
NA	TRBV20-1	many	TRBJ2-7	CSAWTESAYEQYF	TGCAGTGCTTGGACAGAATCAGCCTACGAGCAGTACTTC
TRBD2	TRBV7-2	few	TRBJ2-3	CASSLVASGGGTDTQYF	TGTGCCAGCAGCTTAGTAGCTAGCGGGGGGGGCACAGATACGCAGTATTTT
NA	TRBV29-1	few	TRBJ2-7	CSVEIRPYEQYF	TGCAGCGTTGAAATACGGCCCTACGAGCAGTACTTC
NA	TRBV12-3/TRBV12-4	many	TRBJ2-3	CASSLGDTQYF	TGTGCCAGCAGTTTAGGCGATACGCAGTATTTT
NA	TRBV30	few	TRBJ2-1	CAWSPVNEQFF	TGTGCCTGGAGCCCCGTGAATGAGCAGTTCTTC
NA	TRBV29-1	few	TRBJ2-2	CSAEGLANTGELFF	TGCAGCGCGGAGGGGCTAGCGAACACCGGGGAGCTGTTTTTT
NA	TRBV7-9	NA	TRBJ2-5	CASSSDREETQYF	TGTGCCAGCAGCTCGGACAGAGAAGAGACCCAGTACTTC
TRBD1	TRBV12-3/TRBV12-4	NA	TRBJ2-3	CASSRQGNPTDTQYF	TGTGCCAGCAGTAGACAGGGGAATCCCACAGATACGCAGTATTTT
NA	TRBV30	NA	TRBJ1-4	CAWSAGGGPEKLFF	TGTGCCTGGAGTGCTGGAGGGGGGCCTGAAAAACTGTTTTTT
NA	TRBV19	many	TRBJ2-3	CASSVSGLGTDTQYF	TGTGCCAGTAGTGTCTCGGGACTGGGCACAGATACGCAGTATTTT
NA	TRBV20-1	many	TRBJ1-5	CSAPGRYNQPQHF	TGCAGTGCCCCCGGGAGATACAATCAGCCCCAGCATTTT
NA	TRBV6-5	NA	TRBJ2-2	CASTFGARLLNTGELFF	TGTGCCAGCACCTTCGGAGCCCGATTGCTGAACACCGGGGAGCTGTTTTTT
TRBD1	TRBV7-9	NA	TRBJ2-3	CASSFAGTGATDTQYF	TGTGCCAGCAGCTTCGCCGGGACAGGGGCAACAGATACGCAGTATTTT
NA	TRBV12-3/TRBV12-4	NA	TRBJ2-2	CASSLAMGSGELFF	TGTGCCAGCAGTTTAGCGATGGGGAGCGGGGAGCTGTTTTTT
NA	TRBV7-7	few	TRBJ1-5	CASSLDKGRGRNQPQHF	TGTGCCAGCAGCTTAGATAAGGGACGGGGACGCAATCAGCCCCAGCATTTT
NA	TRBV4-2	few	TRBJ2-7	CASTLWVGGGGEQYF	TGTGCCAGCACCCTCTGGGTTGGTGGTGGGGGCGAGCAGTACTTC
NA	TRBV12-3/TRBV12-4	NA	TRBJ2-1	CASSPVGGVDEQFF	TGTGCCAGCAGCCCCGTGGGGGGAGTCGATGAGCAGTTCTTC
TRBD1	TRBV9	NA	TRBJ1-2	CASSPGTGGAGYGYTF	TGTGCCAGCAGCCCTGGGACAGGGGGCGCAGGGTATGGCTACACCTTC
NA	TRBV28	few	TRBJ2-1	CASSLRLSNEQFF	TGTGCCAGCAGTTTACGCCTAAGCAATGAGCAGTTCTTC